Shown below are 16 T cell receptor beta chains from a single sample sequenced in a study of blood T cell repertoires in COVID-19. Sequenced by immunoSEQ multiplex PCR; TCRdb stores in-frame clones only, minus some. The table includes some 250,000 clones, around 80% detected once. Sequencing was carried out using peripheral blood. The receptors originated from a man aged 35-49 years with acute or convalescent COVID-19.

Details on this clone: The sample contains more than one DNA sequence encoding this CDR3. The chain combines TRBV11-2 with TRBJ1-1; 7 bases map to TRBD1. The length of the CDR3 is 15 residues. J gave up 2 bases and V 1 base, and 4 bases lay outside the gene matches. Germline assignment: CDR1 SGHAT and CDR2 FQNNGV. The CDR3, as DNA: TGTGCCAGCAGCTTAGTAGGGGGCCTTAACACTGAAGCTTTCTTT. This sequence encodes CASSLVGGLNTEAFF.

The chain has TRBV7-9 and TRBJ2-3, with D hard to call. The germline V and J ends were trimmed by 5 bases and 15 bases, with 21 bases remaining between them. The CDR3 extends over 13 amino acids. CDR1 is SEHNR, CDR2 FQNEAQ, per germline (reference sequence). The CDR3, as DNA: TGTGCCAGCAGCCCACGGAGAGGAGCAACCTGTTATTTT. Translated: CASSPRRGATCYF.

J is TRBJ2-7 and V is TRBV27, with 7 positions matching TRBD2. V dropped 5 bases and J dropped 5; count of bases not matched to a gene: 9. This CDR3 has 14 residues. Germline V lookup: CDR1 MNHEY, CDR2 SMNVEV (reference sequence). For the CDR3, the DNA is TGTGCCAGCAGTCCCCGACTAGCTAAGGACGAGCAGTACTTC. This translates into CASSPRLAKDEQYF.

This clone has only one observation. The chain employs TRBV18 and TRBJ1-3; D is possibly TRBD1 (6 bases). Germline CDR1 KGHSH, CDR2 LQKENI. This CDR3 has 14 residues. V gave up 2 bases and J gave up 8 bases, with 13 bases separating them. In DNA, the CDR3 is TGTGCCAGCTCACCAGACGCAGGGGCGGACACCATATATTTT. Its protein product is CASSPDAGADTIYF.

This sequence joins TRBV5-1 and TRBJ2-2; maybe TRBD2 (6 bases). Germline CDR1 reads SGHRS; CDR2 reads YFSETQ. V was clipped by 1 base and J by 6 bases, with 16 bases between them. There are 16 residues in the CDR3. The CDR3 nucleotides read TGCGCCAGCAGCTTGACTACGGCGGGAACCTCCGGGGAGCTGTTTTTT. It is translated as CASSLTTAGTSGELFF. The variable domain in full, with the rest retrieved from reference TRBV5-1 and TRBJ2-2, is KAGVTQTPRYLIKTRGQQVTLSCSPISGHRSVSWYQQTPGQGLQFLFEYFSETQRNKGNFPGRFSGRQFSNSRSEMNVSTLELGDSALYLCASSLTTAGTSGELFFGEGSRLTVL.

The rearrangement joins TRBV4-2 to TRBJ1-1; 7 bases line up with TRBD1. V dropped 4 bases and J dropped 0; count of bases not matched to a gene: 14. This CDR3 contains 18 residues. The germline CDR1 and CDR2 sequences are LGHNA and YNFKEQ. The CDR3 reads CASSPNGGQTDMNTEAFF. For the CDR3, the DNA is TGTGCCAGCAGCCCAAACGGGGGACAGACCGATATGAACACTGAAGCTTTCTTT.

The table lists this clone with a few counts. This sequence joins TRBV25-1 and TRBJ2-2; a possible D gene is TRBD1 (5 bases). The V gene's germline CDR1 is MGHDK and CDR2 SYGVNS. The V end was cut by 3 bases, the J end by 3 bases, with 14 bases between. The CDR3 covers 16 residues. In DNA form, the CDR3 reads TGTGCCAGCAGTGATTCGTCTGGGGCCTACACCGGGGAGCTGTTTTTT. Protein: CASSDSSGAYTGELFF.

The rearrangement links TRBV30 to TRBJ1-3; 7 bases match TRBD1. Trimming removed 8 bases from V and 0 bases from J; junction bases left unmatched: 7. Germline V gene sequence: CDR1 GTSNPN, CDR2 SVGIG (reference sequence). The CDR3 loop spans 14 amino acids. The CDR3 sequence: CATDRDDSGNTIYF. The CDR3 region has the DNA TGTGCCACCGACAGGGACGACTCTGGAAACACCATATATTTT.

The chain uses TRBV6-2 or TRBV6-3 and TRBJ2-4, with D uncertain. This CDR3 spans 12 amino acids. The V and J ends lost 6 bases and 14 bases respectively, with 17 bases between them. The germline V gene has CDR1 MNHEY and CDR2 SVGEGT. DNA for the CDR3: TGTGCCAGCAGCTTAGCTCTCGGTGTAGAGTACTTC. Amino acid sequence: CASSLALGVEYF.

The CDR3 DNA is TGTGCCAGCAGTCCCGAGGTTGGAGGTGCTTTCTTT. Translating it yields CASSPEVGGAFF. The rearrangement uses TRBV27 and TRBJ1-1; no definite D call. This CDR3 contains 12 residues. The germline V gene encodes CDR1 MNHEY and CDR2 SMNVEV (reference sequence). V was pared by 5 bases and J by 11 bases, with 15 bases between.

The chain has TRBV5-4 and TRBJ1-2; D remains unclear. Germline V gene lookup returns CDR1 SGHNT and CDR2 YYREEE (reference sequence). The V gene lost 0 bases and the J gene lost 4 bases, with 10 bases spanning the gap. The CDR3 contains 14 residues. CDR3 coding DNA: TGTGCCAGCAGCTTGGAGGAGGTCCGCTATGGCTACACCTTC. The encoded protein is CASSLEEVRYGYTF. The entire variable domain, with the rest obtained from reference TRBV5-4 and TRBJ1-2, is as follows: ETGVTQSPTHLIKTRGQQVTLRCSSQSGHNTVSWYQQALGQGPQFIFQYYREEENGRGNFPPRFSGLQFPNYSSELNVNALELDDSALYLCASSLEEVRYGYTFGSGTRLTVV.

The chain uses TRBV3-1 (or the pseudogene TRBV3-2) and TRBJ1-1, with D unclear. Trimming pared 4 bases from V and 1 base from J, leaving 7 bases between. Germline-derived CDR1 and CDR2 are LGHDT and YNNKEL (reference sequence). The CDR3 has 13 residues. The CDR3 protein is CASSRMANTEAFF. In DNA, the CDR3 is TGTGCCAGCAGCCGCATGGCGAACACTGAAGCTTTCTTT.

The chain is built from TRBV10-1 and TRBJ2-3; 8 positions agree with TRBD2. Germline values: CDR1 WNHNN, CDR2 SYGVQD (reference sequence). V lost 4 bases and J lost 6; bases outside the gene matches: 9. The CDR3 is made up of 15 amino acids. The CDR3 loop is CASSVEAGVGDTQYF. The CDR3 DNA sequence: TGCGCCAGCAGTGTGGAAGCGGGAGTCGGGGATACGCAGTATTTT.

This chain connects TRBV5-1 to TRBJ1-1; D may be TRBD1 (5 bases). CDR1 and CDR2 (germline): SGHRS, YFSETQ. The CDR3 extends over 15 amino acids. V was cut by 0 bases and J by 4 bases, with 13 bases left in between. DNA for the CDR3: TGCGCCAGCAGCTTGGGGGCCCGCGGGGGCACTGAAGCTTTCTTT. Residues: CASSLGARGGTEAFF.

Note on this clone: A read error may account for a junction end that differs from germline. The J gene is TRBJ1-1, the V gene TRBV7-2; the match to TRBD1 covers 10 bases. Germline CDR1 is SGHTA and CDR2 is FQGNSA. This CDR3 is built from 15 residues. DNA of the CDR3: TGTGCGAGCAATACTAAGGACAGGGGGGACACTGAAGCTTTCTTT. It specifies CASNTKDRGDTEAFF.

CDR3 sequence (DNA): TGCGCCAGCAGCTTGGAATTGAGTCAAGAGACCCAGTACTTC. Translated: CASSLELSQETQYF. The gene calls are TRBV5-1 and TRBJ2-5, with D hard to call. Per the germline V gene, CDR1 is SGHRS and CDR2 is YFSETQ. The CDR3 runs to 14 residues. Trimming took off 0 bases at V and 2 bases at J, with 8 bases between the two ends.